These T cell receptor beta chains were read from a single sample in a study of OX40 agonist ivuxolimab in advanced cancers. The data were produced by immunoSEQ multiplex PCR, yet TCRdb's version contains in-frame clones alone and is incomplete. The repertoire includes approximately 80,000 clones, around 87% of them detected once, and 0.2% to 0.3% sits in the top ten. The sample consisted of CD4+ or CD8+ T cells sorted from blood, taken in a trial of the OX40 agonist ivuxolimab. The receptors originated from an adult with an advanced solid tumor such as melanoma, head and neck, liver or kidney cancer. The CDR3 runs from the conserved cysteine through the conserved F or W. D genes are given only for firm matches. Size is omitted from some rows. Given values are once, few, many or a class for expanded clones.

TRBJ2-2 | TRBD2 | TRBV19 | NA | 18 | CASSTRTSGTANTGELFF | TGTGCCAGTAGTACCCGGACTAGCGGGACTGCGAACACCGGGGAGCTGTTTTTT
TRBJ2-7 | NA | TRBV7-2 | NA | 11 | CASSLRHEQYF | TGTGCCAGCAGCTTAAGGCACGAGCAGTACTTC
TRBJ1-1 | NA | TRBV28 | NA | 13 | CASITGPYTEAFF | TGTGCCAGCATTACAGGGCCCTACACTGAAGCTTTCTTT
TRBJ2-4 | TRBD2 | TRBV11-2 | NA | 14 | CASRVGTSGNIQYF | TGTGCCAGCAGGGTCGGGACTAGCGGGAACATTCAGTACTTC
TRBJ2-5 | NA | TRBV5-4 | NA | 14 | CASSLEGVRETQYF | TGTGCCAGCAGCTTGGAGGGGGTACGGGAGACCCAGTACTTC
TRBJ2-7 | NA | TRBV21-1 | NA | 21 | CASSKAVGTGFPKTADYEQYF | TGTGCCAGCAGCAAAGCGGTCGGGACAGGGTTTCCTAAGACGGCTGACTACGAGCAGTACTTC
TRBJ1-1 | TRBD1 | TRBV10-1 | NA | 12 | CASGTGNTEAFF | TGCGCCAGCGGGACAGGGAACACTGAAGCTTTCTTT
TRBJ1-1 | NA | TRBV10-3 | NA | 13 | CAISRGPGTEAFF | TGTGCCATCAGCCGGGGCCCAGGCACTGAAGCTTTCTTT
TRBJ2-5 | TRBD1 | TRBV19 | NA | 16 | CASSNLGQGSQETQYF | TGTGCCAGTAGTAACCTGGGACAGGGGAGCCAAGAGACCCAGTACTTC
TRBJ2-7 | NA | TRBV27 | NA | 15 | CASSLYPRSSYEQYF | TGTGCCAGCAGTTTATACCCACGGAGCTCCTACGAGCAGTACTTC
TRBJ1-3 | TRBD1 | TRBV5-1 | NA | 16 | CASSLLTGGPGNTIYF | TGCGCCAGCAGCCTACTAACAGGGGGCCCTGGAAACACCATATATTTT
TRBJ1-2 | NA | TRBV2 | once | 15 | CASSLRDLKTYGYTF | TGTGCCAGCAGTCTCCGGGACCTAAAAACCTATGGCTACACCTTC
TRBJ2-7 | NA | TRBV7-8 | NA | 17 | CASSLLSLLAPGYEQYF | TGTGCCAGCAGCTTATTAAGTTTACTAGCCCCGGGGTACGAGCAGTACTTC
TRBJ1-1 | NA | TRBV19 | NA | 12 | CATRRGNTEAFF | TGTGCCACGCGCCGTGGGAACACTGAAGCTTTCTTT
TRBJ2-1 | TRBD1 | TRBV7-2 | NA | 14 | CASSLNQGANEQFF | TGTGCCAGCAGCTTAAACCAGGGGGCAAATGAGCAGTTCTTC
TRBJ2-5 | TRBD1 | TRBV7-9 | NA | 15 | CASSWGTGNQETQYF | TGTGCCAGCAGCTGGGGGACAGGGAATCAAGAGACCCAGTACTTC
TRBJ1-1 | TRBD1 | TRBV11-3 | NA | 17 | CASSQEGTGMMNTEAFF | TGTGCCAGCAGCCAAGAGGGGACAGGGATGATGAACACTGAAGCTTTCTTT